The 22 T cell receptor beta chains below all came from one sample that was sequenced in a study of CD8 T cells in ankylosing spondylitis. TCRdb recomputed calls from the 5' RACE reads with MiXCR, one row per CDR3 protein. This repertoire shows about 240,000 distinct CDR3 sequences, approximately 8% found once; its top ten account for around 4.8%. The material sequenced was blood, either unsorted or a sorted T cell fraction (not recorded which). These receptors were taken from a female donor with ankylosing spondylitis or in good health (not recorded which).

At least ten counts were recorded for this clonotype. The chain recombines TRBV20-1 with TRBJ1-2; D is undetermined. Germline loops: CDR1 DFQATT, CDR2 SNEGSKA (reference sequence). The V gene lost 3 bases and the J gene lost 0 bases, with 14 bases spanning the gap. The CDR3 runs to 15 residues. CDR3 in DNA: TGCAGTGCTAGTCCCGGAGGAGTCACTAACTATGGCTACACCTTC. Translation gives CSASPGGVTNYGYTF.

Many counts were recorded for this clonotype. This chain links TRBV28 with TRBJ2-7, with D possibly matching TRBD1 (5 bases). Germline CDR1 reads MDHEN; CDR2 reads SYDVKM. The CDR3 contains 16 residues. The V gene lost 2 bases and the J gene lost 1 base, with 15 bases spanning the gap. As DNA, the CDR3 is TGTGCCAGCAGTTTAAGAGCAGGGCCCTCTTCCTACGAGCAGTACTTC. The encoded protein is CASSLRAGPSSYEQYF. The full variable domain, in which reference TRBV28 and TRBJ2-7 provide the parts outside the CDR3, is DVKVTQSSRYLVKRTGEKVFLECVQDMDHENMFWYRQDPGLGLRLIYFSYDVKMKEKGDIPEGYSVSREKKERFSLILESASTNQTSMYLCASSLRAGPSSYEQYFGPGTRLTVT.

This clonotype was picked up many times. The chain carries TRBV20-1 and TRBJ2-7; 8 bases align to TRBD2. CDR1 is DFQATT and CDR2 is SNEGSKA in the germline V gene (reference sequence). Trimming took 3 bases from V and 3 from J; bases not matched to a gene: 7. The length of the CDR3 is 14 residues. CDR3 coding DNA: TGCAGTGCTAGGCTGTCTAGCGGGCTCTACGAGCAGTACTTC. This sequence encodes CSARLSSGLYEQYF.

This clonotype was observed many times. The junction departs from germline at one end; a sequencing error may be responsible. The J gene is TRBJ2-7, the V gene TRBV5-1; D is uncertain. The CDR3 totals 13 residues. CDR1 SGHRS and CDR2 YFSETQ come from the germline V gene. The CDR3 DNA reads as TGTGCCAGCAGCTTATCCTCCTCCTACGAGCAGTACTTC. It encodes CASSLSSSYEQYF.

This clonotype was observed a few times. This rearrangement joins TRBV7-9 to TRBJ2-2; no firm D call. The CDR3 sequence is 13 residues long. The ends were cut back, 4 bases at V and 7 bases at J, with 10 bases in the middle. The germline gives CDR1 SEHNR, CDR2 FQNEAQ (reference sequence). The chain's CDR3 is CASSSRGGGELFF. The CDR3 DNA sequence: TGTGCCAGCAGCTCCCGAGGCGGCGGGGAGCTGTTTTTT.

This clonotype was found many times. This rearrangement joins TRBV7-6 to TRBJ2-2; 10 bases map to TRBD2. This CDR3 has 17 residues. Germline-derived CDR1 and CDR2 are SGHVS and FNYEAQ. V shed 1 base, J shed 5 bases, and the junction held 7 bases outside the gene matches. CDR3 bases: TGTGCCAGCAGCTTAGGGACTAGCGGCCTGCGAACCGGGGAGCTGTTTTTT. As protein: CASSLGTSGLRTGELFF. Filled out from reference TRBV7-6 and TRBJ2-2, the complete variable domain reads GAGVSQSPRYKVTKRGQDVALRCDPISGHVSLYWYRQALGQGPEFLTYFNYEAQQDKSGLPNDRFSAERPEGSISTLTIQRTEQRDSAMYRCASSLGTSGLRTGELFFGEGSRLTVL.

This clonotype was counted between two and nine times. This rearrangement joins TRBV29-1 to TRBJ2-2; D gene uncertain. Trimming stripped 4 bases from V and 8 bases from J, with 8 bases between. The CDR3 loop spans 11 amino acids. Germline CDR1 is SQVTM and CDR2 is ANQGSEA. CDR3 in amino acids: CSVGVWGELFF. CDR3 nucleotides: TGCAGCGTTGGGGTTTGGGGGGAGCTGTTTTTT.

This clonotype has a count of ten or more. The genes are TRBV5-6 and TRBJ1-4; possible D gene TRBD1, 5 bases. The CDR3 is 13 residues long. The ends were cut back, 3 bases at V and 8 bases at J, with 11 bases in the middle. Germline loops: CDR1 SGHDT, CDR2 YYEEEE. CDR3 amino acids: CASSSGLTEKLFF. DNA for the CDR3: TGTGCCAGCAGCTCGGGACTAACCGAAAAACTGTTTTTT.

This clonotype was found a few times. The gene calls are TRBV7-9 and TRBJ2-1, with TRBD1 matching over 7 bases. The germline CDR1 and CDR2 sequences are SEHNR and FQNEAQ (reference sequence). The J segment lost 0 bases and the V segment lost 6 bases, leaving 2 bases of the junction unmatched. The CDR3 covers 14 residues. The CDR3 bases are TGTGCCAGCAGAGGGGACAGCTCCTACAATGAGCAGTTCTTC. Amino acids: CASRGDSSYNEQFF.

This clonotype has at least ten counts. The chain links TRBV5-6 to TRBJ2-2; 7 bases are shared with TRBD1. The ends lost 4 bases at V and 1 base at J; junction bases unmatched: 4. The CDR3 is 15 amino acids. The germline V gene encodes CDR1 SGHDT and CDR2 YYEEEE. The CDR3 sequence is CASSPQGRNTGELFF. The CDR3 nucleotides are TGTGCCAGCAGCCCACAGGGGCGGAACACCGGGGAGCTGTTTTTT. Complete variable domain (other parts from reference TRBV5-6 and TRBJ2-2): DAGVTQSPTHLIKTRGQQVTLRCSPKSGHDTVSWYQQALGQGPQFIFQYYEEEERQRGNFPDRFSGHQFPNYSSELNVNALLLGDSALYLCASSPQGRNTGELFFGEGSRLTVL.

This clonotype was counted only a few times. V gene TRBV7-2 combines with J gene TRBJ1-4; a possible D gene is TRBD1 (6 bases). Germline CDR1 and CDR2: SGHTA and FQGNSA. This CDR3 comprises 16 residues. The V and J ends lost 1 base and 2 bases respectively, with 11 bases between them. CDR3 protein: CASSLVMGATNEKLFF. CDR3 bases: TGTGCCAGCAGCTTAGTCATGGGGGCCACTAATGAAAAACTGTTTTTT.

This clonotype was seen many times. This rearrangement joins TRBV5-8 to TRBJ2-3; D not certain. The CDR3 loop spans 16 amino acids. Germline CDR1 SGHTS, CDR2 YDEGEE. Between the trimmed V and J ends, which lost 0 bases and 1 base, there was a span of 12 bases. The CDR3 DNA reads as TGTGCCAGCAGCTTGGTATCAAGGAGACGCACAGATACGCAGTATTTT. This sequence encodes CASSLVSRRRTDTQYF. Full variable domain (outside the CDR3, taken from reference TRBV5-8 and TRBJ2-3): EAGVTQSPTHLIKTRGQQATLRCSPISGHTSVYWYQQALGLGLQFLLWYDEGEERNRGNFPPRFSGRQFPNYSSELNVNALELEDSALYLCASSLVSRRRTDTQYFGPGTRLTVL.

This clonotype occurred many times. The gene calls are TRBV24-1 and TRBJ2-1, with 9 bases identical to TRBD2. Germline V gives CDR1 KGHDR, CDR2 SFDVKD. After removal of 3 bases from V and 8 bases from J, the junction contained 16 bases not matched to a gene. This CDR3 region has 18 residues. The CDR3 reads CATSDPSGDSGSRHEQFF. The CDR3 DNA is TGTGCCACCAGTGATCCCTCGGGAGATAGCGGGAGTCGGCATGAGCAGTTCTTC.

V is TRBV4-3 and J is TRBJ2-1; D call uncertain. CDR1 LGHNA and CDR2 YSLEER come from the germline V gene. The CDR3 is 16 residues long. V lost 4 bases and J lost 0, with 13 bases in between. The CDR3 sequence: CASSPSDPSSYNEQFF. The CDR3 nucleotides are TGCGCCAGCAGCCCATCTGACCCGAGCTCCTACAATGAGCAGTTCTTC.

This clonotype was counted only a few times. The chain recombines TRBV7-9 with TRBJ2-5, with D maybe TRBD1 (6 bases). The CDR3 is 15 residues long. The V and J ends lost 5 bases and 2 bases respectively, with 15 bases between them. The germline CDR1 and CDR2 sequences are SEHNR and FQNEAQ (reference sequence). The CDR3 loop is CASSKSTGPQETQYF. For the CDR3, the DNA is TGTGCCAGCAGCAAATCGACAGGTCCACAAGAGACCCAGTACTTC.

This clonotype appeared many times. CDR3 amino acids: CASSSSHAGGGDEQFF. CDR3 DNA sequence: TGTGCCAGCAGCTCAAGCCACGCGGGAGGTGGTGATGAGCAGTTCTTC. V is TRBV5-4 and J is TRBJ2-1; 8 nucleotides agree with TRBD2. The CDR3 contains 16 residues. Per the germline V gene, CDR1 is SGHNT and CDR2 is YYREEE (reference sequence). Trimming took 3 bases from V and 8 from J; bases not matched to a gene: 13.

As concerns this clonotype: An end of the junction does not agree with germline; a read error may underlie this. This sequence joins TRBV5-4 and TRBJ2-7; TRBD1 might be the D (6 bases). There are 15 residues in the CDR3. Per the germline V gene, CDR1 is SGHNT and CDR2 is YYREEE (reference sequence). The CDR3 nucleotides read TGTGTCAGCAGCGAGTTCGAGGGGGAATCGTACGAGCAGTACTTC. Protein sequence: CVSSEFEGESYEQYF. The entire variable domain, with the rest obtained from reference TRBV5-4 and TRBJ2-7, is as follows: ETGVTQSPTHLIKTRGQQVTLRCSSQSGHNTVSWYQQALGQGPQFIFQYYREEENGRGNFPPRFSGLQFPNYSSELNVNALELDDSALYLCVSSEFEGESYEQYFGPGTRLTVT.

About this clonotype: An end of the junction does not agree with germline; a read error may underlie this. The chain is built from TRBV7-9 and TRBJ2-6; D possibly uses TRBD1 or TRBD2 (5 bases each). The CDR3 runs 21 residues. Looked up from germline, CDR1 is SEHNR and CDR2 is FQNEAQ (reference sequence). The CDR3 nucleotides read TGTGCCAGCAGATCTCTCCCCGGGACCTCAACCACGGGTTCTGGGACCAACGTCCTGACTTTC. Residues: CASRSLPGTSTTGSGTNVLTF.

This clonotype has a count of ten or more. V gene TRBV7-6 combines with J gene TRBJ2-3; D possibly matches TRBD1 or TRBD2 (6 bases each). V lost 5 bases to trimming and J lost 2 bases, with 14 bases between them. This CDR3 has 15 residues. The V gene's germline CDR1 is SGHVS and CDR2 FNYEAQ. CDR3 in amino acids: CASSPGGGITDTQYF. DNA for the CDR3: TGTGCCAGCAGCCCTGGAGGGGGTATCACAGATACGCAGTATTTT.

This clonotype was found many times. The V call is TRBV7-8, the J call TRBJ2-1; tentatively, D is TRBD1 (5 bases). CDR3 length: 18 amino acids. V lost 0 bases and J 10 bases, leaving 25 bases between the germline ends. Germline V lookup: CDR1 SGHVS, CDR2 FQNEAQ. As DNA, the CDR3 is TGTGCCAGCAGCTTAGCGCCTCACAGGAGTGCCTCCTTGAAGGAGCAGTTCTTC. Translating it yields CASSLAPHRSASLKEQFF.

V is TRBV14 and J is TRBJ2-7; D is ambiguous. Germline loops: CDR1 SGHDN, CDR2 FVKESK. The CDR3 consists of 13 residues. The V gene lost 6 bases and the J gene lost 7 bases, with 16 bases spanning the gap. The chain's CDR3 is CASRGSGRIEQYF. The DNA for the CDR3 is TGTGCCAGCAGGGGAAGTGGCCGGATAGAGCAGTACTTC.

This clonotype was found many times. The chain combines TRBV20-1 with TRBJ2-3; 9 nucleotides align to TRBD2. The V segment lost 3 bases and the J segment 4 bases; nucleotides outside the gene matches: 8. From germline, CDR1 is DFQATT and CDR2 SNEGSKA (reference sequence). This CDR3 has 15 amino acids. CDR3 nucleotides: TGCAGTGCTAGCCCCCCAGCGGGGGGCCCAGATACGCAGTATTTT. As protein: CSASPPAGGPDTQYF.